This T cell receptor beta chain stems from a study of T-cell memory formation after mild COVID-19. About the research overall: Clusters were largely donor specific.

The CDR3 consists of 15 residues. The V and J ends lost 3 bases and 3 bases respectively, with 11 bases between them. The germline V gene has CDR1 MNHEY and CDR2 SMNVEV (reference sequence). Study-wide results and limits: Contracting clones, day 15 to 85, had balanced CD4/CD8, and later expanders favored CD4+. Prior to infection, memory already included some responding clones, suggesting cross-reactive memory joined.

As concerns this clonotype: Its antigen is unidentified.

Employing constant-segment primers, 5'RACE generated TCR alpha and TCR beta cDNA libraries bearing sample barcodes and UMIs. TCRdb re-analysed the 5' RACE reads in MiXCR, keeping a single row per CDR3 protein. The table lists roughly 130,000 distinct CDR3 sequences, about 15% of them singletons. The genes are TRBV27 and TRBJ2-2; D ambiguous. This clonotype originated in an adult woman who had mild COVID-19 (a few samples of this study predate the infection). Cell type and time point are not known. Sequences were obtained from PBMCs or a T cell subset sorted from them (not recorded which). The chain's CDR3 is CASSFRYRDTGELFF. The CDR3 DNA follows: TGTGCCAGCAGTTTCCGATATCGCGACACCGGGGAGCTGTTTTTT.